These T cell receptor beta chains were read from a single sample in a study of shared clonotypes between healthy human individuals. Sequenced by immunoSEQ multiplex PCR; TCRdb stores in-frame clones only, minus some. Of roughly 2.5 million clones detected, 90% to 95% appear once; the ten largest clones hold roughly 0.13%. Source material: naive CD4+ T cells sorted from blood. These receptors were collected from a man younger than 30 in good health. CDR3s include the opening cysteine and the closing phenylalanine or tryptophan. The D gene is left open where the match is weak. Clone size, where shown, is once, few, many, or a class for clones that have expanded.

V	D	J	size	DNA	CDR3
TRBV15	NA	TRBJ2-7	once	TGTGCCACCAGCAGAGATAGGGGTCGCGAGCAGTACTTC	CATSRDRGREQYF
TRBV5-1	TRBD1	TRBJ2-5	NA	TGCGCCAGCAGCTTGGCGGGACAGAGGGAGACCCAGTACTTC	CASSLAGQRETQYF
TRBV5-1	NA	TRBJ1-2	NA	TGCGCCAGCAGCTTGGATTCTGTTGTAGCTAACTATGGCTACACCTTC	CASSLDSVVANYGYTF
TRBV6-1	TRBD2	TRBJ2-3	once	TGTGCCAGCAGTGGAATGGGAACTACTAGCGGGTTTAGCACAGATACGCAGTATTTT	CASSGMGTTSGFSTDTQYF
TRBV5-1	TRBD1	TRBJ1-2	NA	TGCGCCAGCAGCTTGGGCCGAGTAGGACAGGGTCCCTATGGCTACACCTTC	CASSLGRVGQGPYGYTF
TRBV28	TRBD2	TRBJ2-7	NA	TGTGCCAGCAGTTTATTATCTAGCGGGGGGTTCTACGAGCAGTACTTC	CASSLLSSGGFYEQYF
TRBV14	TRBD2	TRBJ2-5	NA	TGTGCCAGCAGCTCCTACGGGACTAGCGGCGAGACCCAGTACTTC	CASSSYGTSGETQYF
TRBV7-2	NA	TRBJ2-3	NA	TGTGCCAGCAGCTTAGTTGGGGCGCGTACGCAGTATTTT	CASSLVGARTQYF
TRBV6-1	NA	TRBJ1-2	NA	TGTGCCAGCAGTGAAGTCTGGGTTTTTGAGTACTATGGCTACACCTTC	CASSEVWVFEYYGYTF
TRBV9	TRBD2	TRBJ2-1	NA	TGTGCCAGCAGCGTAACTAGCGGTACCTACAATGAGCAGTTCTTC	CASSVTSGTYNEQFF
TRBV5-1	NA	TRBJ2-7	NA	TGCGCCAGCAGCTTGGAAGGGGACACCTACGAGCAGTACTTC	CASSLEGDTYEQYF
TRBV9	TRBD2	TRBJ2-1	NA	TGTGCCAGCAGCGTAGGCCTCCTCCTAGCGGGGGGTTTTAATGAGCAGTTCTTC	CASSVGLLLAGGFNEQFF
TRBV18	TRBD1	TRBJ1-1	NA	TGTGCCAGCTCACCGGACAGGGCTGGCGCTTTCTTT	CASSPDRAGAFF
TRBV5-1	TRBD2	TRBJ2-7	NA	TGCGCCAGCAGCCGTGTCGGTGGGACTAGCGGGATATACGAGCAGTACTTC	CASSRVGGTSGIYEQYF
TRBV15	NA	TRBJ1-4	NA	TGTGCCACCAGCAGAGATGGGACCCTTAATGAAAAACTGTTTTTT	CATSRDGTLNEKLFF
TRBV11-3	TRBD1	TRBJ1-2	once	TGTGCCAGCAGCCCGGGGACAGGGGGCACCCCTAGGTATGGCTACACCTTC	CASSPGTGGTPRYGYTF